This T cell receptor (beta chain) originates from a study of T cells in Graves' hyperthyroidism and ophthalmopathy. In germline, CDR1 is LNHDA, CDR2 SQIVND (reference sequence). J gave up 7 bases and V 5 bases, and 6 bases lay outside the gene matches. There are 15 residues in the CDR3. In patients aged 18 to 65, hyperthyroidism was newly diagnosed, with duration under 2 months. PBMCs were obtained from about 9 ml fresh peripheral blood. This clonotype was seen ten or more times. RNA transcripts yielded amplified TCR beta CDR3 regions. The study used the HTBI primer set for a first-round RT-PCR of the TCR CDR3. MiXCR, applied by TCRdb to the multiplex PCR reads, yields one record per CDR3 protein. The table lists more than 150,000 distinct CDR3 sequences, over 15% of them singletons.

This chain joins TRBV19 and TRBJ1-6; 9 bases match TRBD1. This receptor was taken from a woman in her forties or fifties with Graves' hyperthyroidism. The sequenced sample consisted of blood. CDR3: CASSSRQGGNSPLHF. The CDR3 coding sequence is TGTGCCAGTAGTTCGAGACAGGGGGGGAATTCACCCCTCCACTTT.